A single sample gave rise to the 26 T cell receptor beta chains below, sequenced in a study of blood T cell repertoires in COVID-19. TCRdb's copy holds only in-frame clones and misses some; the assay was immunoSEQ multiplex PCR. The table lists 120,000 or so clones, roughly 90% of them singletons. Sequencing used peripheral blood. The receptors stem from a man aged 50 to 60 with active COVID-19.

This clone showed up just a few times. The chain links TRBV6-6 to TRBJ1-1; TRBD1 is a possible D gene (6 bases). Germline CDR1 is MNHNY and CDR2 is SVGAGI (reference sequence). V was pared by 0 bases and J by 5 bases, with 10 bases between. This CDR3 has 14 residues. CDR3: CASSYSGGQTEAFF. CDR3 nucleotide sequence: TGTGCCAGCAGTTACTCTGGGGGCCAGACTGAAGCTTTCTTT.

The chain joins TRBV9 to TRBJ1-1; 8 bases line up with TRBD1. In germline, CDR1 is SGDLS, CDR2 YYNGEE. The CDR3 extends over 15 amino acids. The trim removed 1 base at V and 1 base at J, leaving 3 bases unmatched. CDR3 bases: TGTGCCAGCAGCGTACAAGGACAGGGGAACACTGAAGCTTTCTTT. It encodes CASSVQGQGNTEAFF.

The genes are TRBV3-1 (or the pseudogene TRBV3-2) and TRBJ2-5; 9 nucleotides line up with TRBD2. V lost 4 bases, J lost 5 bases, and 11 bases stayed unmatched. This CDR3 contains 16 residues. The V gene's germline CDR1 is LGHDT and CDR2 YNNKEL (reference sequence). CDR3 DNA: TGTGCCAGCAGCCCGAGAGGTCTAGCGGGGACGGAGACCCAGTACTTC. It yields the protein CASSPRGLAGTETQYF.

The V and J genes are TRBV3-1 (or the pseudogene TRBV3-2) and TRBJ1-5; weak D call: TRBD1 (5 bases). V dropped 4 bases and J dropped 5 bases, with 21 bases sitting between them. Germline CDR1 and CDR2: LGHDT and YNNKEL (reference sequence). This CDR3 is 17 amino acids long. The CDR3 here is CASSPTPVAGWHQPQHF. The CDR3 DNA reads as TGTGCCAGCAGCCCGACCCCGGTGGCAGGGTGGCATCAGCCCCAGCATTTT.

The gene calls are TRBV5-3 and TRBJ1-1; D gene ambiguous. TRBV5-3 is an open reading frame, and its role is uncertain. V was shortened by 3 bases and J by 7 bases, with 4 bases between the two germline ends. The CDR3 has 10 residues. The chain's CDR3 is CARSSLEAFF. The CDR3 DNA follows: TGTGCCAGAAGCTCACTTGAAGCTTTCTTT.

The V call is TRBV14, the J call TRBJ1-1; D unclear. Trimming took off 7 bases at V and 0 bases at J, with 9 bases between the two ends. The CDR3 runs to 13 residues. Per the germline V gene, CDR1 is SGHDN and CDR2 is FVKESK. CDR3 residues: CASTQYMNTEAFF. CDR3 DNA: TGTGCCAGCACCCAGTACATGAACACTGAAGCTTTCTTT.

The J gene is TRBJ2-5, the V gene TRBV10-3, with 14 bases aligning to TRBD2. Germline CDR1 ENHRY, CDR2 SYGVKD. This CDR3 comprises 18 residues. Trimming took 3 bases from V and 5 from J; bases not matched to a gene: 11. CDR3 region: CAISDPGLAGEIGETQYF. As DNA, the CDR3 is TGTGCCATCAGTGATCCGGGACTAGCGGGGGAAATTGGCGAGACCCAGTACTTC.

The chain employs TRBV9 and TRBJ2-7; 10 bases match TRBD1. CDR1 is SGDLS, CDR2 YYNGEE, per germline. The CDR3 covers 15 residues. Trimming at V came to 4 bases and at J to 4 bases, leaving 8 bases not matched to a gene. The CDR3 here is CASSFRDRGYYEQYF. In DNA, the CDR3 is TGTGCCAGCAGCTTCCGGGACAGGGGATATTACGAGCAGTACTTC.

The gene calls are TRBV9 and TRBJ1-6, with 12 bases aligning to TRBD1. Germline loops: CDR1 SGDLS, CDR2 YYNGEE. The CDR3 contains 17 residues. The junction had 10 bases not matched to a gene; V was cut back by 5 bases and J by 7 bases. CDR3 coding DNA: TGTGCCAGCAGTAATCCGGGACAGGGGGCGGAGAATTCACCCCTCCACTTT. Protein sequence: CASSNPGQGAENSPLHF. Together with reference TRBV9 and TRBJ1-6, the CDR3 gives the full variable domain: DSGVTQTPKHLITATGQRVTLRCSPRSGDLSVYWYQQSLDQGLQFLIQYYNGEERAKGNILERFSAQQFPDLHSELNLSSLELGDSALYFCASSNPGQGAENSPLHFGNGTRLTVT.

The chain has TRBV7-8 and TRBJ1-2; the D gene is possibly TRBD1 (5 bases). CDR1 and CDR2 from the germline V gene are SGHVS and FQNEAQ. CDR3 length: 16 amino acids. V lost 1 base and J lost 3, with 15 bases in between. The CDR3 region has the DNA TGTGCCAGCAGCTTAGTGGTGGGGCGGGGGGACTATGGCTACACCTTC. The encoded protein is CASSLVVGRGDYGYTF.

V is TRBV7-2 and J is TRBJ2-5; 13 bases line up with TRBD2. Germline-derived CDR1 and CDR2 are SGHTA and FQGNSA. The CDR3 consists of 17 residues. Trimming cost V 5 bases and J 8 bases; bases outside gene matches: 14. Here the CDR3 reads CASSLWTSGSGGETQYF. The CDR3 DNA reads as TGTGCCAGCAGCCTCTGGACTAGCGGGAGTGGAGGGGAAACCCAGTACTTC.

V usage is TRBV5-1 and J usage is TRBJ1-3; D is ambiguous. The CDR3 is 14 residues long. V lost 0 bases, J lost 0 bases, and 4 bases lay in between. CDR1 and CDR2 from the germline V gene are SGHRS and YFSETQ. CDR3 sequence: CASSLDNSGNTIYF. Written as DNA, the CDR3 is TGCGCCAGCAGCTTGGATAACTCTGGAAACACCATATATTTT.

This chain joins TRBV5-1 and TRBJ2-7, with 11 nucleotides matching TRBD2. The V segment lost 4 bases and the J segment 6 bases; nucleotides outside the gene matches: 6. Germline V CDR1 and CDR2: SGHRS, YFSETQ. The CDR3 is 14 amino acids. CDR3 protein: CASSVLAGEGEQYF. The CDR3 DNA reads as TGCGCCAGCAGCGTACTAGCGGGGGAAGGCGAGCAGTACTTC.

This chain links TRBV5-4 with TRBJ2-1; 12 bases are shared with TRBD2. The CDR3 loop spans 16 amino acids. CDR1 SGHNT and CDR2 YYREEE come from the germline V gene (reference sequence). V was clipped by 0 bases and J by 7 bases; unmatched bases: 5. Written as DNA, the CDR3 is TGTGCCAGCAGCTTGGATCTAGCGGGGGGGCCAAATGAGCAGTTCTTC. Protein product: CASSLDLAGGPNEQFF. Looking up the rest from reference TRBV5-4 and TRBJ2-1 gives the full variable domain: ETGVTQSPTHLIKTRGQQVTLRCSSQSGHNTVSWYQQALGQGPQFIFQYYREEENGRGNFPPRFSGLQFPNYSSELNVNALELDDSALYLCASSLDLAGGPNEQFFGPGTRLTVL.

This chain links TRBV6-5 with TRBJ1-1; TRBD1 aligns across 7 bases. The germline V gene has CDR1 MNHEY and CDR2 SVGAGI. Unmatched junction bases numbered 7, after V lost 2 bases and J lost 4 bases. The CDR3 has 15 residues. The CDR3 DNA sequence: TGTGCCAGCAGTTACGGAGGGGGCAGTAGCACTGAAGCTTTCTTT. Encoded protein: CASSYGGGSSTEAFF.

The chain has TRBV19 and TRBJ2-5; D gene ambiguous. The CDR3 totals 14 residues. Germline V lookup: CDR1 LNHDA, CDR2 SQIVND (reference sequence). Trimming shortened V by 1 base and J by 1 base, and 7 bases separated the two germline ends. CDR3 amino acids: CASSIGGSQETQYF. CDR3 sequence (DNA): TGTGCCAGTAGTATAGGAGGCAGCCAAGAGACCCAGTACTTC.

The chain uses TRBV19 and TRBJ1-4; tentatively, D is TRBD1 (6 bases). The CDR3 consists of 16 residues. Trimming removed 5 bases at V and 0 bases at J, with 13 bases between. CDR1 is LNHDA, CDR2 SQIVND, per germline (reference sequence). The CDR3, as DNA: TGTGCCAGTAGTGGACGGACAGCTGCAACTAATGAAAAACTGTTTTTT. Translating gives CASSGRTAATNEKLFF.

The rearrangement uses TRBV5-1 and TRBJ1-2, with TRBD1 identical over 7 bases. CDR1 is SGHRS, CDR2 YFSETQ, per germline. With 0 bases clipped from V and 4 bases from J, the junction kept 9 bases outside the gene matches. The CDR3 has 16 residues. CDR3 DNA: TGCGCCAGCAGCTTGGACGGACAGGCTCTACTCTATGGCTACACCTTC. Amino acid sequence: CASSLDGQALLYGYTF.

This clone was counted at least ten times. V gene TRBV3-1 (or the pseudogene TRBV3-2) combines with J gene TRBJ1-6; weak D call: TRBD1 (5 bases). The V gene lost 3 bases and the J gene lost 12 bases, with 15 bases spanning the gap. This CDR3 region has 14 residues. Germline V gene data show CDR1 as LGHDT and CDR2 as YNNKEL (reference sequence). The CDR3 region has the DNA TGTGCCAGCAGCCACTCCTCGTACCAGGGACCCCTCCACTTT. Amino acid sequence: CASSHSSYQGPLHF.

The V gene is TRBV27, the J gene TRBJ2-7; tentatively, D is TRBD1 (5 bases). Germline V gives CDR1 MNHEY, CDR2 SMNVEV (reference sequence). V shed 3 bases and J shed 4 bases, with 13 bases lying between them. The CDR3 spans 14 residues. CDR3 bases: TGTGCCAGCAGTTTCGACAGTTCTAGATACGAGCAGTACTTC. Amino acid sequence: CASSFDSSRYEQYF.

This chain connects TRBV16 to TRBJ1-1; no firm D call. V lost 1 base, J lost 3 bases, and 12 bases lay in between. CDR3 length equals 15 residues. Germline V gene lookup returns CDR1 KGHSY and CDR2 FQNENV. In nucleotides, the CDR3 is TGTGCCAGCAGCCAATATACCGGAGAGGACACTGAAGCTTTCTTT. Translated: CASSQYTGEDTEAFF.

The rearrangement links TRBV7-2 to TRBJ1-2; D is unclear. Trimming removed 2 bases from V and 9 bases from J, with 19 bases in between. Germline assignment: CDR1 SGHTA and CDR2 FQGNSA. There are 15 residues in the CDR3. The CDR3 DNA reads as TGTGCCAGCAGCTTAACAGTGGCAGCTGAGCACAGCTACACCTTC. This translates into CASSLTVAAEHSYTF.

This sequence joins TRBV19 and TRBJ2-3, with 8 nucleotides matching TRBD2. Trimming at V came to 4 bases and at J to 6 bases, leaving 12 bases not matched to a gene. Germline V CDR1 and CDR2: LNHDA, SQIVND (reference sequence). This CDR3 spans 16 amino acids. The CDR3 bases are TGTGCCAGTAGTAAAGTCGCCCGGGCGGGAGGTGATACGCAGTATTTT. Translating gives CASSKVARAGGDTQYF.

The chain links TRBV7-9 to TRBJ2-1; 7 bases agree with TRBD1. Losses at the gene ends were 1 base for V and 9 bases for J; bases not matched to a gene: 3. The CDR3 has 13 amino acids. The V gene's germline CDR1 is SEHNR and CDR2 FQNEAQ (reference sequence). CDR3 sequence: CASSLGQGGEQFF. Here the CDR3 DNA reads TGTGCCAGCAGCTTAGGACAGGGTGGTGAGCAGTTCTTC.

The chain uses TRBV7-2 and TRBJ2-6; D is unresolved. Germline loops: CDR1 SGHTA, CDR2 FQGNSA. The ends were cut back, 2 bases at V and 0 bases at J, with 5 bases in the middle. The CDR3 is 15 residues long. The CDR3 sequence is CASSLSFSGANVLTF. In nucleotides, the CDR3 is TGTGCCAGCAGCTTAAGCTTCTCTGGGGCCAACGTCCTGACTTTC.

The V gene is TRBV11-2, the J gene TRBJ2-3; D is perhaps TRBD1 (5 bases). Per germline, CDR1 SGHAT and CDR2 FQNNGV. The V end lost 0 bases, the J end lost 6 bases, and 13 bases lay between the germline ends. This CDR3 has 15 amino acids. The CDR3 bases are TGTGCCAGCAGCTTAGATCAGGGTCTAACGGATACGCAGTATTTT. This codes for CASSLDQGLTDTQYF.